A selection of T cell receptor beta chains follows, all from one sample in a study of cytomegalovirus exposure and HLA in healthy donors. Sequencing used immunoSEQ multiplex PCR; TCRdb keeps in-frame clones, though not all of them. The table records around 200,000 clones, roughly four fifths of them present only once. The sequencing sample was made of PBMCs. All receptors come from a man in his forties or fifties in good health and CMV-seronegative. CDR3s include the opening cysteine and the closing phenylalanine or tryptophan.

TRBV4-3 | CASSQFRQGGSGYEQYF
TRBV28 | CASSPHGRGGNTIYF
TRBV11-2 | CASSLRGTRSYNEQFF
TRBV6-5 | CASSSLAGGAKNIQYF
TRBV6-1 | CASSEGRAAYEQYF
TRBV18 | CASSPLAGSYEQYF
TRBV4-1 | CASSHAGTGEVKNYGYTF
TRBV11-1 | CASSPQEGTEAFF
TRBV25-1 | CASSAQQETQYF
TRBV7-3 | CASSLQGIMNTEAFF
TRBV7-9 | CASSQVGAGQGNSPLHF